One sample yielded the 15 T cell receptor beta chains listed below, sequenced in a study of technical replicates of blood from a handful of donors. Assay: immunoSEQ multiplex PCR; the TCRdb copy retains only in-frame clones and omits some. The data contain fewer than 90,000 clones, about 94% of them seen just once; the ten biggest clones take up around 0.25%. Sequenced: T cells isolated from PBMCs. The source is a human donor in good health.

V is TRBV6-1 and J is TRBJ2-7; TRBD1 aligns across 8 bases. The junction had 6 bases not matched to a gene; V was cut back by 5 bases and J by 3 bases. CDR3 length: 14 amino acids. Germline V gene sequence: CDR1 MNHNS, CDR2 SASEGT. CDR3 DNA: TGTGCCAGCAGTAAGAGAGGGACAGGCTACGAGCAGTACTTC. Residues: CASSKRGTGYEQYF.

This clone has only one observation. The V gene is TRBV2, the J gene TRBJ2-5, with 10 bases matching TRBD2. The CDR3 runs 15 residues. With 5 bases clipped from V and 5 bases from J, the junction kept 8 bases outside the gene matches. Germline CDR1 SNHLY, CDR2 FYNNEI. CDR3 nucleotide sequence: TGTGCCAGCAGTCCCATAGCGGGGGGCGGGGAGACCCAGTACTTC. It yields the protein CASSPIAGGGETQYF.

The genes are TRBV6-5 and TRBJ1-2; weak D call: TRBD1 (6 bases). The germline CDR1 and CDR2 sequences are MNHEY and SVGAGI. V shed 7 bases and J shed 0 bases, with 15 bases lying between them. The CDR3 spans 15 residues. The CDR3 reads CASTQGQLANYGYTF. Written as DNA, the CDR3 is TGTGCCAGCACCCAGGGACAACTAGCTAACTATGGCTACACCTTC.

The CDR3 nucleotides read TGCAGCGTCCTTCAAGGGGGACAGGGCATCTACGAGCAGTACTTC. Its protein product is CSVLQGGQGIYEQYF. V usage is TRBV29-1 and J usage is TRBJ2-7; 9 positions match TRBD1. Germline V gene lookup returns CDR1 SQVTM and CDR2 ANQGSEA. Losses at the gene ends were 6 bases for V and 3 bases for J; bases not matched to a gene: 12. The CDR3 contains 15 residues.

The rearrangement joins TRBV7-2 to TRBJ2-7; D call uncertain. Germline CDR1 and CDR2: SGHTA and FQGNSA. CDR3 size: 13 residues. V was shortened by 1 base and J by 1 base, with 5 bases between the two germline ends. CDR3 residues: CASSLVSSYEQYF. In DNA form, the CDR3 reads TGTGCCAGCAGCTTAGTGTCGTCCTACGAGCAGTACTTC.

This CDR3 is CASSFQGHTEAFF. In nucleotides, the CDR3 is TGCGCCAGCAGCTTCCAGGGGCACACTGAAGCTTTCTTT. The chain links TRBV5-1 to TRBJ1-1; tentatively, D is TRBD1 (6 bases). The CDR3 length is 13 residues. Germline V gene lookup returns CDR1 SGHRS and CDR2 YFSETQ. Trimming removed 2 bases from V and 3 bases from J, with 8 bases in between. Drawing the rest from reference TRBV5-1 and TRBJ1-1, the complete variable domain is KAGVTQTPRYLIKTRGQQVTLSCSPISGHRSVSWYQQTPGQGLQFLFEYFSETQRNKGNFPGRFSGRQFSNSRSEMNVSTLELGDSALYLCASSFQGHTEAFFGQGTRLTVV.

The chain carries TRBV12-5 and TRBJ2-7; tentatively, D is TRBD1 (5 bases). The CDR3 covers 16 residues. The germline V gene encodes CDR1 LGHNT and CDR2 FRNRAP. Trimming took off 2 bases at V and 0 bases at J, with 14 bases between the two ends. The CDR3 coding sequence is TGTGCTAGTGGTTTGAGATCCAGGGATTACTCCTACGAGCAGTACTTC. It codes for CASGLRSRDYSYEQYF.

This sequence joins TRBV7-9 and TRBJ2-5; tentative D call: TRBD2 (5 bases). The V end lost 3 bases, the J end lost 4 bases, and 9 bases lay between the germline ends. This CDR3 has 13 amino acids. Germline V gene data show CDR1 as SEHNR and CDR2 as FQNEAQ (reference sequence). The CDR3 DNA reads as TGTGCCAGCAGCTTTTTAGGAGGAGAGACCCAGTACTTC. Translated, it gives CASSFLGGETQYF.

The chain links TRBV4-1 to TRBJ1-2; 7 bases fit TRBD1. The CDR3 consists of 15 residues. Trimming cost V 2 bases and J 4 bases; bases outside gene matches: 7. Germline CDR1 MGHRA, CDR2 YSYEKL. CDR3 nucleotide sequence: TGCGCCAGCAGCCAAAGACAGGGTTCCGGCTATGGCTACACCTTC. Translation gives CASSQRQGSGYGYTF.

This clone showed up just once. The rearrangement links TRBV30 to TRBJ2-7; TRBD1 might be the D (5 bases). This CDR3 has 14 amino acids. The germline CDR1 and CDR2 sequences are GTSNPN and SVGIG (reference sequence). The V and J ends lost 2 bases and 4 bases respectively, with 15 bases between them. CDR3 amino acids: CAWSLRTRIYEQYF. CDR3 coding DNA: TGTGCCTGGAGTCTTCGGACACGAATTTACGAGCAGTACTTC. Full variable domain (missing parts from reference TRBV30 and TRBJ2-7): SQTIHQWPATLVQPVGSPLSLECTVEGTSNPNLYWYRQAAGRGLQLLFYSVGIGQISSEVPQNLSASRPQDRQFILSSKKLLLSDSGFYLCAWSLRTRIYEQYFGPGTRLTVT.

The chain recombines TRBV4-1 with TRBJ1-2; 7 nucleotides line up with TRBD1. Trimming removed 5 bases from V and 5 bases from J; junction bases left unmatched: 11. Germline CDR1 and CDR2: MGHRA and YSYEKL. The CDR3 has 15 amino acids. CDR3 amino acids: CASSGRQGGPYGYTF. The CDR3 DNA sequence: TGCGCCAGCAGCGGACGACAGGGTGGGCCATATGGCTACACCTTC.

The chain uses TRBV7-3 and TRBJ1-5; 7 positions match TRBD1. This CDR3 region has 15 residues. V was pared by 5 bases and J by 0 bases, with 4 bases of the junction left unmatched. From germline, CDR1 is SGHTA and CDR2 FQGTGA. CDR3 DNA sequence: TGTGCCAGCAGCCAAGGGGGCCGTAGCAATCAGCCCCAGCATTTT. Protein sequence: CASSQGGRSNQPQHF.

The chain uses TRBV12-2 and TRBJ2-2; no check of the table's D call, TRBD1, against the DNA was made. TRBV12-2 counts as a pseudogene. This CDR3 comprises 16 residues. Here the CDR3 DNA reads TGTGCAAGTCGCTTAGCGGTTAAACATTACACCGGGGAGCTGTTTTTT. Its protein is CASRLAVKHYTGELFF.

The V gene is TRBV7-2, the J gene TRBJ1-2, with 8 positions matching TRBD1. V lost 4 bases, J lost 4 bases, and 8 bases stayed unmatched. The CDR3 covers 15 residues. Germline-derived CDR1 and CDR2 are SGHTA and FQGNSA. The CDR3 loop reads CASSYERTGTYGYTF. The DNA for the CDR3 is TGTGCCAGCAGCTACGAACGGACAGGGACCTATGGCTACACCTTC.

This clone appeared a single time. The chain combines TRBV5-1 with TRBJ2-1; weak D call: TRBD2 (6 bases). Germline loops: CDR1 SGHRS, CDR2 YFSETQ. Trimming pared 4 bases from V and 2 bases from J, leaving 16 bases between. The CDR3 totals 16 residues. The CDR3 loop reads CASSMRLVYTYNEQFF. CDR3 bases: TGCGCCAGCAGCATGAGACTAGTCTACACCTACAATGAGCAGTTCTTC.